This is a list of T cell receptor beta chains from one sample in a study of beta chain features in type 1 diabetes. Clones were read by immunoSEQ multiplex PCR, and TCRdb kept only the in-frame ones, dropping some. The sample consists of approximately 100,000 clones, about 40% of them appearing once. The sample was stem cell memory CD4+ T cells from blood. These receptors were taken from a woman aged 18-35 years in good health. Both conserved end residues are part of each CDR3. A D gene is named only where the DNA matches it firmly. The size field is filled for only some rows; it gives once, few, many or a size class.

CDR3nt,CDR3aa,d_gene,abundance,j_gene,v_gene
TGTGCCAGCAGCGTGGATGTGGAGGATGGCTACACCTTC,CASSVDVEDGYTF,-,-,TRBJ1-2,TRBV9
TGTGCCAGCAGCGCGGGAGCTTACACAGATACGCAGTATTTT,CASSAGAYTDTQYF,TRBD2,-,TRBJ2-3,TRBV6-4
TGTGCCAGCAGCGCCTTAGCGGGACCCTACGAGCAGTACTTC,CASSALAGPYEQYF,TRBD2,once,TRBJ2-7,TRBV9
TGTGCCAGCAGCTTAATGGCGGGAGTTGTCCACGAGCAGTACTTC,CASSLMAGVVHEQYF,TRBD2,-,TRBJ2-7,TRBV7-9
TGTGCCAGCAGTACCCTCGGACAGGGGAACACTGAAGCTTTCTTT,CASSTLGQGNTEAFF,TRBD1,few,TRBJ1-1,TRBV28
TGTGCCAGCAGTTACCCGGTCGGCAGGGGGGACACTGAAGCTTTCTTT,CASSYPVGRGDTEAFF,TRBD1,few,TRBJ1-1,TRBV6-6
TGTGCCAGCAGCGTTCTCAGGGTGGATACTGAAGCTTTCTTT,CASSVLRVDTEAFF,-,few,TRBJ1-1,TRBV9
TGCGCCAGCAGCCTTGACGGGACAGGCTCCTACGAGCAGTACTTC,CASSLDGTGSYEQYF,TRBD1,-,TRBJ2-7,TRBV5-1
TGTGCCAGCAGCTCCAATAGCGTACTAGCCAAAAACATTCAGTACTTC,CASSSNSVLAKNIQYF,-,few,TRBJ2-4,TRBV7-2
TGTGCCAGCAGTTCCACTAATTCCTTCCCCATATATTTT,CASSSTNSFPIYF,-,-,TRBJ1-3,TRBV28
TGTGCCAGCAGCTTAGGCGGTTTCCCCCAAAGGGGCTACACCTTC,CASSLGGFPQRGYTF,-,-,TRBJ1-2,TRBV7-2
TGTGCCAGCAGTTCTACGACTAGTTGGCCCCACAATGAGCAGTTCTTC,CASSSTTSWPHNEQFF,-,-,TRBJ2-1,TRBV6-6
TGTGCTAGTGGTTTGGCCCGACAGGGACTAGCGGTCCCGTCCTACAATGAGCAGTTCTTC,CASGLARQGLAVPSYNEQFF,TRBD2,-,TRBJ2-1,TRBV12-5
TGCGCCAGCAGCTCGATTCTAGCGGGGTTCACAGATACGCAGTATTTT,CASSSILAGFTDTQYF,TRBD2,few,TRBJ2-3,TRBV5-1
TGCGCCAGCAGCCAACCGAGGGGCGTAGCGGGCTCCTACGAGCAGTACTTC,CASSQPRGVAGSYEQYF,TRBD2,few,TRBJ2-7,TRBV4-1
TGTGCCAGCAGCTTGGACAGGCCAACTAATGAAAAACTGTTTTTT,CASSLDRPTNEKLFF,TRBD1,-,TRBJ1-4,TRBV7-9
TGTGCCAGCAGCGTGGGACAGGGGAAAAACATTCAGTACTTC,CASSVGQGKNIQYF,TRBD1,few,TRBJ2-4,TRBV5-6
TGTGCCAGCAGCTCCCGAGCGGGCTACGAGCAGTACTTC,CASSSRAGYEQYF,-,-,TRBJ2-7,TRBV27
TGCAGTGCTAGTGACAGGAGGTCCCAGTTCTTC,CSASDRRSQFF,-,-,TRBJ2-1,TRBV20-1
TGTGCCAGCAGAACTCGGACAGGACGGGGCTACACCTTC,CASRTRTGRGYTF,TRBD1,-,TRBJ1-2,TRBV6-5
TGTGCCAGCAGTTACTCGGGACAGGGGAACTATGGCTACACCTTC,CASSYSGQGNYGYTF,TRBD1,-,TRBJ1-2,TRBV6-5
TGTGCCAGCAGTGAATCCGGAGCGGCCAAAAACATTCAGTACTTC,CASSESGAAKNIQYF,-,few,TRBJ2-4,TRBV25-1
TGCGCCAGCAGCCAAGAAGGAGGACTAGCGGGGCGCTACAATGAGCAGTTCTTC,CASSQEGGLAGRYNEQFF,TRBD2,-,TRBJ2-1,TRBV4-3
TGTGCCAGCTCACCCGGGAGGACTAGCGGGAGTCGTGAGACCCAGTACTTC,CASSPGRTSGSRETQYF,TRBD2,-,TRBJ2-5,TRBV18
TGTGCCAGCAGCTTGATCCCGGGACAGAGCTATGGCTACACCTTC,CASSLIPGQSYGYTF,TRBD1,-,TRBJ1-2,TRBV7-9
TGTGCCAGCTCACCGGGGACAGGGCGAAAGTCCCTCTACGAGCAGTACTTC,CASSPGTGRKSLYEQYF,TRBD1,-,TRBJ2-7,TRBV18
TGCGCCAGCAGCTTCGCCGTAACAGGGGCCCCGCAGGGCTACACCTTC,CASSFAVTGAPQGYTF,TRBD1,-,TRBJ1-2,TRBV5-1
TGTGCCAGCACCCCAACTCTAGCGGTCTCCTACGAGCAGTACTTC,CASTPTLAVSYEQYF,TRBD2,few,TRBJ2-7,TRBV6-6
TGTGCCAGCAGTGGACTAGCGGGAGGAGGGAATGAGCAGTTCTTC,CASSGLAGGGNEQFF,TRBD2,-,TRBJ2-1,TRBV27
TGCAGCGTTGAAGGACAGGGTCCGGGCACAGATACGCAGTATTTT,CSVEGQGPGTDTQYF,TRBD1,few,TRBJ2-3,TRBV29-1
TGTGCCAGCAGCCAAGCACAGGAGACCCCTGGGGCTTTCTTT,CASSQAQETPGAFF,-,-,TRBJ1-1,TRBV14